One sample yielded the 16 T cell receptor beta chains listed below, sequenced in a study of T cell changes during pregnancy in multiple sclerosis. The table came from immunoSEQ multiplex PCR; TCRdb's copy has only in-frame clones and leaves some out. Among about 40,000 clones listed, approximately 93% were seen once. The sequences come from CD8+ T cells from peripheral blood mononuclear cells, collected in the third trimester of pregnancy. The receptors were gathered from a female donor with multiple sclerosis, enrolled in a pregnancy study.

As regards this clone: Different DNA sequences within this sample yield the same CDR3. The V call is TRBV6-5, the J call TRBJ2-4, with a possible D match to TRBD1 (7 bases). This CDR3 has 15 residues. The germline V gene encodes CDR1 MNHEY and CDR2 SVGAGI. Trimming cost V 4 bases and J 7 bases, with 17 bases left between them. In nucleotides, the CDR3 is TGTGCCAGCAGTTCAGACAGGGAGGTGGATAACATTCAGTACTTC. Protein: CASSSDREVDNIQYF.

V is TRBV6-5 and J is TRBJ2-5; 7 nucleotides line up with TRBD1. The J segment lost 7 bases and the V segment lost 7 bases, leaving 6 bases of the junction unmatched. The CDR3 sequence is 12 residues long. The V gene's germline CDR1 is MNHEY and CDR2 SVGAGI. CDR3 loop: CASTRGSGTQYF. In nucleotides, the CDR3 is TGTGCCAGCACCAGGGGGTCCGGGACCCAGTACTTC.

The chain links TRBV5-1 to TRBJ1-1, with 8 bases fitting TRBD1. CDR3 size: 12 residues. Germline V gene lookup returns CDR1 SGHRS and CDR2 YFSETQ. The V segment lost 7 bases and the J segment 5 bases; nucleotides outside the gene matches: 4. The DNA for the CDR3 is TGCGCCAGCCAGGGGGCGGGAACTGAAGCTTTCTTT. Translation gives CASQGAGTEAFF.

V and J are TRBV5-4 and TRBJ2-5; 8 bases match TRBD2. V lost 3 bases, J lost 7 bases, and 11 bases stayed unmatched. Germline values: CDR1 SGHNT, CDR2 YYREEE (reference sequence). This CDR3 region has 15 residues. CDR3 protein: CASSSVAGPERTQYF. Written as DNA, the CDR3 is TGTGCCAGCAGCTCGGTAGCGGGACCAGAAAGGACCCAGTACTTC.

This chain joins TRBV13 and TRBJ2-2; the D gene is possibly TRBD1 (5 bases). The CDR3 loop spans 15 amino acids. V dropped 4 bases and J dropped 0 bases, with 9 bases sitting between them. Per the germline V gene, CDR1 is PRHDT and CDR2 is FYEKMQ (reference sequence). CDR3 DNA sequence: TGTGCCAGCAGCTACCGACAGCCGAACACCGGGGAGCTGTTTTTT. Protein sequence: CASSYRQPNTGELFF.

This rearrangement joins TRBV30 to TRBJ2-1; 14 bases match TRBD2. V lost 6 bases, J lost 7 bases, and 5 bases stayed unmatched. Germline V lookup: CDR1 GTSNPN, CDR2 SVGIG (reference sequence). This CDR3 region has 14 residues. CDR3 sequence: CACKTSGGGNEQFF. The CDR3 nucleotides are TGTGCCTGCAAGACTAGCGGGGGGGGAAATGAGCAGTTCTTC.

This clone was detected once. The CDR3 sequence: CASSLGVGGSGLLYNEQFF. The CDR3 bases are TGTGCCAGCAGCTTAGGAGTTGGGGGGAGTGGATTACTTTACAATGAGCAGTTCTTC. The chain is built from TRBV7-6 and TRBJ2-1; possibly TRBD2 for D (6 bases). The V gene's germline CDR1 is SGHVS and CDR2 FNYEAQ. There are 19 residues in the CDR3. V was clipped by 1 base and J by 4 bases, with 23 bases between them. Complete variable domain (other parts from reference TRBV7-6 and TRBJ2-1): GAGVSQSPRYKVTKRGQDVALRCDPISGHVSLYWYRQALGQGPEFLTYFNYEAQQDKSGLPNDRFSAERPEGSISTLTIQRTEQRDSAMYRCASSLGVGGSGLLYNEQFFGPGTRLTVL.

The chain is built from TRBV1 and TRBJ2-5; the table calls TRBD1, which could not be checked here. TRBV1 is reported as a pseudogene. The CDR3 runs to 13 residues. CDR3 sequence reads: CTSSQGPGETQYF. The CDR3 region has the DNA TGCACCAGCAGCCAGGGGCCCGGGGAGACCCAGTACTTC.

The chain couples TRBV11-2 to TRBJ2-7, with D perhaps matching TRBD2 (5 bases). Per the germline V gene, CDR1 is SGHAT and CDR2 is FQNNGV. V was pared by 0 bases and J by 0 bases, with 9 bases between. The CDR3 runs to 15 residues. CDR3 residues: CASSLDLGSSYEQYF. CDR3 DNA: TGTGCCAGCAGCTTAGATTTAGGGAGCTCCTACGAGCAGTACTTC.

CDR3 protein: CASSESEYTEAFF. For the CDR3, the DNA is TGTGCCAGCAGTGAATCGGAGTACACTGAAGCTTTCTTT. The chain employs TRBV6-1 and TRBJ1-1; D call uncertain. The CDR3 is 13 residues long. Between the trimmed V and J ends, which lost 2 bases and 3 bases, there was a span of 7 bases. Germline CDR1 is MNHNS and CDR2 is SASEGT.

This clone was picked up one time. The rearrangement joins TRBV30 to TRBJ1-2, with D hard to call. Germline V gene data show CDR1 as GTSNPN and CDR2 as SVGIG (reference sequence). V lost 3 bases and J lost 10, with 15 bases in between. CDR3 length equals 12 residues. The CDR3 DNA reads as TGTGCCTGGAGCGTACCCCCCCGGTCCTACACCTTC. Protein product: CAWSVPPRSYTF.

The chain uses TRBV14 and TRBJ2-7, with 7 bases matching TRBD1. The CDR3 loop spans 13 amino acids. The junction had 7 bases not matched to a gene; V was cut back by 4 bases and J by 7 bases. The germline CDR1 and CDR2 sequences are SGHDN and FVKESK. The CDR3 sequence: CASSPTGWGEQYF. DNA for the CDR3: TGTGCCAGCAGCCCGACAGGGTGGGGGGAGCAGTACTTC.

This chain links TRBV9 with TRBJ2-2; 10 nucleotides match TRBD2. With 4 bases clipped from V and 1 base from J, the junction kept 10 bases outside the gene matches. CDR1 is SGDLS and CDR2 is YYNGEE in the germline V gene. The CDR3 totals 18 residues. CDR3 loop: CASSRPASGGRNTGELFF. CDR3 DNA sequence: TGTGCCAGCAGCCGCCCGGCTAGCGGGGGCCGGAACACCGGGGAGCTGTTTTTT.

The chain joins TRBV18 to TRBJ2-6; D is unresolved. V lost 5 bases, J lost 5 bases, and 22 bases lay in between. The germline CDR1 and CDR2 sequences are KGHSH and LQKENI. The CDR3 runs 18 residues. CDR3 DNA sequence: TGTGCCAGCTCAGATTTATTGCATTTACAAAGTCGGGCCAACGTCCTGACTTTC. This translates into CASSDLLHLQSRANVLTF.

Concerning this clone itself: At one end, the junction sequence differs from germline, possibly due to a read error. The gene calls are TRBV7-7 and TRBJ2-5; 8 nucleotides match TRBD2. CDR1 SSHAT and CDR2 FNYEAQ come from the germline V gene (reference sequence). CDR3 length: 15 residues. CDR3 sequence reads: CASSLGRGAAETQYF. The CDR3 nucleotides are TGTGCTAGCAGCTTAGGGCGGGGGGCGGCGGAGACCCAGTACTTC.

The chain is built from TRBV29-1 and TRBJ1-2; 7 bases are shared with TRBD1. Per the germline V gene, CDR1 is SQVTM and CDR2 is ANQGSEA. The V gene end was trimmed by 6 bases and the J gene end by 8 bases; junction bases not matched to a gene: 6. The CDR3 contains 11 residues. CDR3: CSVPNRGGYTF. DNA for the CDR3: TGCAGCGTACCGAACAGGGGCGGCTACACCTTC.